Following are 9 T cell receptor beta chains from one sample sequenced in a study of blood T cell repertoires in COVID-19. Produced via immunoSEQ multiplex PCR; TCRdb's table is partial and in-frame only. This sample carries 25,000 to 35,000 clones, approximately 84% of them seen once, and the ten largest clones take roughly 46%. Sequenced: peripheral blood. These receptor sequences come from a woman aged 80 or over with acute or convalescent COVID-19.

V is TRBV27 and J is TRBJ2-2, with a possible D match to TRBD2 (6 bases). This CDR3 is built from 14 residues. Germline values: CDR1 MNHEY, CDR2 SMNVEV (reference sequence). V was pared by 7 bases and J by 6 bases, with 15 bases between. This CDR3 reads CASTNRGMAGELFF. The DNA for the CDR3 is TGTGCCAGCACTAACCGGGGGATGGCCGGGGAGCTGTTTTTT.

The J gene is TRBJ2-7, the V gene TRBV2, with TRBD2 matching over 11 bases. CDR1 is SNHLY, CDR2 FYNNEI, per germline. The CDR3 contains 16 residues. The trim removed 1 base at V and 3 bases at J, leaving 5 bases unmatched. The CDR3 here is CASSEVRLAGNYEQYF. The CDR3 DNA reads as TGTGCCAGCAGTGAAGTTCGACTAGCGGGAAACTACGAGCAGTACTTC.

The CDR3 bases are TGTGCCAGCAGCTCGGACAGGGCCACTGAAGCTTTCTTT. Residues: CASSSDRATEAFF. The rearrangement joins TRBV7-3 to TRBJ1-1, with 8 bases that match TRBD1. Germline V gene lookup returns CDR1 SGHTA and CDR2 FQGTGA. This CDR3 contains 13 residues. With V trimmed by 4 bases and J by 4 bases, 2 bases remained unmatched.

This chain uses TRBV30 with TRBJ2-5; D is possibly TRBD2 (5 bases). CDR1 GTSNPN and CDR2 SVGIG come from the germline V gene (reference sequence). V was cut by 4 bases and J by 5 bases, with 17 bases left in between. The CDR3 has 14 residues. The CDR3 loop reads CAWKRGSPGETQYF. The CDR3 coding sequence is TGTGCCTGGAAACGAGGGAGCCCCGGGGAGACCCAGTACTTC.

The chain carries TRBV5-1 and TRBJ1-2; possible D gene TRBD1, 6 bases. This CDR3 has 14 residues. Germline assignment: CDR1 SGHRS and CDR2 YFSETQ. The germline V and J ends were trimmed by 0 bases and 6 bases, with 12 bases remaining between them. The CDR3 loop is CASSLGAGANGYTF. The CDR3 DNA is TGCGCCAGCAGCTTGGGAGCAGGGGCCAATGGCTACACCTTC.

The chain carries TRBV11-1 and TRBJ1-1, with D possibly being TRBD1 (6 bases). Trimming removed 0 bases from V and 4 bases from J, with 12 bases in between. From germline, CDR1 is SGHAT and CDR2 FQDESV (reference sequence). This CDR3 is built from 15 residues. CDR3 bases: TGTGCCAGCAGCTTAGCCCCAGGGGCGAGCACTGAAGCTTTCTTT. It specifies CASSLAPGASTEAFF.

The gene calls are TRBV6-4 and TRBJ1-2; 7 positions agree with TRBD1. This CDR3 region has 14 residues. The V and J ends lost 6 bases and 9 bases, in that order; junction bases with no gene match: 13. Germline CDR1 MRHNA, CDR2 SNTAGT. The CDR3 coding sequence is TGTGCCAGCAGGCCTGGACAGGCGCACGATCGCTACACCTTC. Protein: CASRPGQAHDRYTF.

The V gene is TRBV15, the J gene TRBJ1-5; D gene ambiguous. In germline, CDR1 is LNHNV, CDR2 YYDKDF (reference sequence). Trimming left V 3 bases short and J 4 bases short, with 19 bases between. The CDR3 runs to 17 residues. CDR3 sequence: CATSSDRGSFFNQPQHF. CDR3 DNA sequence: TGTGCCACCAGCAGTGATCGGGGTTCCTTCTTTAATCAGCCCCAGCATTTT.

This chain uses TRBV29-1 with TRBJ2-5, with TRBD1 matching 9 bases. J was trimmed by 5 bases and V by 6 bases; bases with no gene match: 4. The CDR3 has 12 amino acids. Germline CDR1 SQVTM, CDR2 ANQGSEA. The CDR3 spells CSVITGGETQYF. CDR3 DNA: TGCAGCGTGATTACAGGGGGCGAGACCCAGTACTTC.